One TCR beta chain is described in this entry. Naive-designated CD8 cells lacked CD45RO, were positively enriched for CCR7, and omitted terminally differentiated effector memory CD45RA+ cells. Clones were sequenced by immunoSEQ multiplex PCR, and TCRdb holds only the in-frame ones, with some missing. The table has a few million clones, 93% seen once; the top ten hold around 1.7%. This sample is drawn from a study of shared clonotypes between healthy human individuals. The CDR3 is made up of 14 amino acids. CDR1 is MNHEY, CDR2 SMNVEV, per germline (reference sequence). With 5 bases clipped from V and 4 bases from J, the junction kept 4 bases outside the gene matches.

The TCR originated in a man aged 18 to 29 in good health. Some clones in this sample may be carry-over from other donors' samples. The V call is TRBV27, the J call TRBJ2-7; 11 nucleotides line up with TRBD2. Sequencing used naive CD8+ T cells from PBMCs. This CDR3 is CASSGGLAVYEQYF. CDR3 nucleotides: TGTGCCAGCAGTGGGGGACTAGCGGTGTACGAGCAGTACTTC.